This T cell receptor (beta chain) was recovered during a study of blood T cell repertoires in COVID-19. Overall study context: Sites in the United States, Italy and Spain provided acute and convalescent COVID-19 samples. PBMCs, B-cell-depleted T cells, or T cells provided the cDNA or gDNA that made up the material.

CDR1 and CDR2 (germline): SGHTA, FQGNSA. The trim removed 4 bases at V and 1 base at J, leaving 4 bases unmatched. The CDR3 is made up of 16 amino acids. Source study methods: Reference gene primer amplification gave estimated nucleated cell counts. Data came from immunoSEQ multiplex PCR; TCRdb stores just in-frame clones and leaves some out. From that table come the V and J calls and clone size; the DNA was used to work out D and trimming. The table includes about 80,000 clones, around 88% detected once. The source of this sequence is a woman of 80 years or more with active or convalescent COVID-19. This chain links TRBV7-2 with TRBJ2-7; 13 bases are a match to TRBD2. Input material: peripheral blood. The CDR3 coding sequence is TGTGCCAGCAGCTCTAGACTAGCGGGGGGATCCTACGAGCAGTACTTC. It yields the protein CASSSRLAGGSYEQYF.